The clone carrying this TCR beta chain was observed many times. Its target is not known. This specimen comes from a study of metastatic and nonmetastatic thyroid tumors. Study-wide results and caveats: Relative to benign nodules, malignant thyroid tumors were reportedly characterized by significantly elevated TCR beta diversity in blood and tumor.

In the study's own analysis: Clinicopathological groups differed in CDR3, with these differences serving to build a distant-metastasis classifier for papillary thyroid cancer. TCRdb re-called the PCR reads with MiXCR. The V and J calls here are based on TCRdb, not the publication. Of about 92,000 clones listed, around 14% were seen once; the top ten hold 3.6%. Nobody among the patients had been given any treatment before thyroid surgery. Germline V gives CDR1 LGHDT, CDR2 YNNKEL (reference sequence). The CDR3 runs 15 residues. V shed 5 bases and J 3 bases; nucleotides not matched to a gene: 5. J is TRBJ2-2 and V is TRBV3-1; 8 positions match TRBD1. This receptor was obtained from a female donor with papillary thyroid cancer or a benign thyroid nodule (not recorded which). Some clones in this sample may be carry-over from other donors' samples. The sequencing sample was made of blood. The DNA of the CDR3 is TGTGCCAGCAGCTCCCAGGGGGCGGACACCGGGGAGCTGTTTTTT. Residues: CASSSQGADTGELFF. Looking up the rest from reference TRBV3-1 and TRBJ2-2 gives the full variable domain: DTAVSQTPKYLVTQMGNDKSIKCEQNLGHDTMYWYKQDSKKFLKIMFSYNNKELIINETVPNRFSPKSPDKAHLNLHINSLELGDSAVYFCASSSQGADTGELFFGEGSRLTVL.